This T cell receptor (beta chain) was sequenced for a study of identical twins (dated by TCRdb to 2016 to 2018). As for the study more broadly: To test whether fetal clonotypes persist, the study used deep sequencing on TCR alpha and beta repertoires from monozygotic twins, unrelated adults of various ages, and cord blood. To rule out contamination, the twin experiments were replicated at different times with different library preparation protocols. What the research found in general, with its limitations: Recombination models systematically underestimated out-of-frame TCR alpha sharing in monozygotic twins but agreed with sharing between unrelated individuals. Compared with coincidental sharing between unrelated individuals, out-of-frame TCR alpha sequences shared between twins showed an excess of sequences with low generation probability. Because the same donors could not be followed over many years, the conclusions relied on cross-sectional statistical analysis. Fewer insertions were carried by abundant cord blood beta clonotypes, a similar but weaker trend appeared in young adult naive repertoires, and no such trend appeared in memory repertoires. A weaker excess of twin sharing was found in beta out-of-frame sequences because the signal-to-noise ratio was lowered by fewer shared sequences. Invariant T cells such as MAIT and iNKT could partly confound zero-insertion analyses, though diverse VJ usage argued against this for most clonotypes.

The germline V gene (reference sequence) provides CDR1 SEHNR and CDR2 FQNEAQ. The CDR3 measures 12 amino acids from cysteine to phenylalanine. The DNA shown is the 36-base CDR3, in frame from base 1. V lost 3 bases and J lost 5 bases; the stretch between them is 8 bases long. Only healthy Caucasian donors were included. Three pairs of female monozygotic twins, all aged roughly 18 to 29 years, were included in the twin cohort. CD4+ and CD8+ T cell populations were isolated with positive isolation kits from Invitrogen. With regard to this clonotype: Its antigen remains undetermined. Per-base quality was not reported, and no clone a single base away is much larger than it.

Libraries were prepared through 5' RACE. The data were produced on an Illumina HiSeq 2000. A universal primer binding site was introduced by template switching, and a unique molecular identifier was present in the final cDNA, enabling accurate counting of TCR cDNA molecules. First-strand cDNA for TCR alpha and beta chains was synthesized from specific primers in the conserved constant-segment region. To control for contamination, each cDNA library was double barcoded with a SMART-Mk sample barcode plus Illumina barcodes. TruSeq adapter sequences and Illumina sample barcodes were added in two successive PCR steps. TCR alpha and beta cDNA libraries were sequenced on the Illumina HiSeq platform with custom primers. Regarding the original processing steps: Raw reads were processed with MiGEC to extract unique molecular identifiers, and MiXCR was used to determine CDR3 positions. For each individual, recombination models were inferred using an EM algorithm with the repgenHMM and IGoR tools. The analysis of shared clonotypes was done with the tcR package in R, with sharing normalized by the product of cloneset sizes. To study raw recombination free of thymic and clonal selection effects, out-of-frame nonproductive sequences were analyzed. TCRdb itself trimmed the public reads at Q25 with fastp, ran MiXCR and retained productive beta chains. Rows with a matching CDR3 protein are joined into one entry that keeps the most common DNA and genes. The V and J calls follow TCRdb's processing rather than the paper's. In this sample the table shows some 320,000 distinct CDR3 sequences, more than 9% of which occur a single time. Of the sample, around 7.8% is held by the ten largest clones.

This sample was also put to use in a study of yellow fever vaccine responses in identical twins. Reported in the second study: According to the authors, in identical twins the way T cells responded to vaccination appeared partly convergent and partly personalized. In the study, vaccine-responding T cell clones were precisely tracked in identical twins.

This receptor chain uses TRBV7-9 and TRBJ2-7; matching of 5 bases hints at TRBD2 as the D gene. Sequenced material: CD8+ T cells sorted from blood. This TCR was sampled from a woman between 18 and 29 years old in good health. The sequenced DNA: TGTGCCAGCAGCTTCAAGAGGGACGAGCAGTACTTC. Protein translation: CASSFKRDEQYF.